The next 27 T cell receptor beta chains were all read from a single sample in a study of T cell responses to AZD1222 COVID-19 vaccine. Measured with immunoSEQ multiplex PCR; TCRdb has only the in-frame clones, and not every one. The sample records some 150,000 clones, just over 90% being singletons. Here the sequenced sample was peripheral blood, taken on day 0 of AZD1222 vaccination. Receptors originate from an adult in good health.

The chain employs TRBV19 and TRBJ1-5; TRBD1 matches at 7 bases. CDR3 length: 16 amino acids. The V gene end was trimmed by 1 base and the J gene end by 7 bases; junction bases not matched to a gene: 10. Germline V gene lookup returns CDR1 LNHDA and CDR2 SQIVND (reference sequence). The CDR3 sequence: CASSIAVNRGQQPQHF. The DNA of the CDR3 is TGTGCCAGTAGTATAGCAGTTAACAGGGGACAACAGCCCCAGCATTTT.

V is TRBV7-9 and J is TRBJ1-1; the D gene is possibly TRBD1 (6 bases). The germline CDR1 and CDR2 sequences are SEHNR and FQNEAQ (reference sequence). The CDR3 has 14 residues. Trimming pared 5 bases from V and 3 bases from J, leaving 13 bases between. This CDR3 is CASSADRSYTEAFF. CDR3 nucleotide sequence: TGTGCCAGCAGCGCCGACAGGTCTTACACTGAAGCTTTCTTT.

In nucleotides, the CDR3 is TGTGCCAGCAGCTCCTATGGGACAGTCGGGACCTTC. Protein sequence: CASSSYGTVGTF. The rearrangement joins TRBV7-2 to TRBJ1-2; TRBD1 matches 7 bases. Trimming removed 4 bases from V and 14 bases from J; junction bases left unmatched: 10. The CDR3 is made up of 12 amino acids. The V gene's germline CDR1 is SGHTA and CDR2 FQGNSA.

The rearrangement links TRBV4-1 to TRBJ2-7, with D possibly being TRBD1 (6 bases). CDR1 and CDR2 from the germline V gene are MGHRA and YSYEKL. V gave up 3 bases and J gave up 4 bases, with 25 bases separating them. The CDR3 extends over 18 amino acids. The CDR3 nucleotides are TGCGCCAGCAGCCAGAGATTTGGCCAGGGGTTTATGGCGTACGAGCAGTACTTC. Residues: CASSQRFGQGFMAYEQYF.

The chain is built from TRBV7-2 and TRBJ2-1; 7 nucleotides match TRBD1. The germline CDR1 and CDR2 sequences are SGHTA and FQGNSA. Trimming at V came to 5 bases and at J to 5 bases, leaving 6 bases not matched to a gene. There are 14 residues in the CDR3. CDR3 in amino acids: CASSPRTGNNEQFF. DNA for the CDR3: TGTGCCAGCAGCCCGCGGACAGGAAACAATGAGCAGTTCTTC.

The rearrangement joins TRBV6-1 to TRBJ2-7; D is perhaps TRBD1 or TRBD2 (6 bases each). V lost 2 bases and J 4 bases, leaving 15 bases between the germline ends. Germline V lookup: CDR1 MNHNS, CDR2 SASEGT. This CDR3 is 15 amino acids long. This CDR3 is CASSERLEGGYEQYF. CDR3 nucleotide sequence: TGTGCCAGCAGTGAAAGGCTCGAGGGGGGTTACGAGCAGTACTTC.

The V call is TRBV2, the J call TRBJ1-5, with no clear D. Trimming cost V 0 bases and J 9 bases, with 9 bases left between them. This CDR3 contains 13 residues. Germline V gene data show CDR1 as SNHLY and CDR2 as FYNNEI. CDR3: CASSEALRLPQHF. The CDR3 DNA is TGTGCCAGCAGTGAAGCGCTACGTCTGCCCCAGCATTTT.

The sample holds one count of this clone. The V call is TRBV10-2, the J call TRBJ1-5; possible D gene TRBD1, 6 bases. The V end was cut by 6 bases, the J end by 4 bases, with 10 bases between. The CDR3 runs to 13 residues. Germline CDR1 WSHSY, CDR2 SAAADI. The CDR3 sequence is CASRQDRNQPQHF. CDR3 DNA: TGCGCCAGCAGACAGGACAGAAATCAGCCCCAGCATTTT.

The chain employs TRBV5-4 and TRBJ2-5; the D is unclear. This CDR3 spans 13 amino acids. Germline V lookup: CDR1 SGHNT, CDR2 YYREEE (reference sequence). The V end was cut by 0 bases, the J end by 5 bases, with 8 bases between. The CDR3 sequence is CASSLEGWETQYF. The DNA of the CDR3 is TGTGCCAGCAGCTTGGAGGGTTGGGAGACCCAGTACTTC.

The rearrangement joins TRBV7-6 to TRBJ1-6; 7 bases are a match to TRBD1. This CDR3 region has 14 residues. Per the germline V gene, CDR1 is SGHVS and CDR2 is FNYEAQ. V lost 7 bases, J lost 7 bases, and 7 bases stayed unmatched. CDR3 loop: CASTLGQTNSPLHF. The DNA of the CDR3 is TGTGCCAGCACCCTGGGACAGACAAATTCACCCCTCCACTTT.

J is TRBJ1-2 and V is TRBV27; TRBD1 matches at 7 bases. CDR1 and CDR2 from the germline V gene are MNHEY and SMNVEV (reference sequence). This CDR3 is built from 13 residues. The V gene end was trimmed by 4 bases and the J gene end by 4 bases; junction bases not matched to a gene: 3. CDR3 loop: CASSYGTAYGYTF. The CDR3 nucleotides are TGTGCCAGCAGTTATGGGACAGCCTATGGCTACACCTTC.

J is TRBJ1-6 and V is TRBV6-5; TRBD1 agrees at 10 bases. This CDR3 region has 14 residues. The germline CDR1 and CDR2 sequences are MNHEY and SVGAGI. The ends lost 4 bases at V and 8 bases at J; junction bases unmatched: 2. The CDR3 coding sequence is TGTGCCAGCAGTTGGGACAGGGGTGATTCACCCCTCCACTTT. The encoded protein is CASSWDRGDSPLHF.

The CDR3 DNA follows: TGTGCCAGCAGTTCGGGACAGCCAAACTATGGCTACACCTTC. It yields the protein CASSSGQPNYGYTF. The chain links TRBV2 to TRBJ1-2; 7 bases line up with TRBD1. V was pared by 5 bases and J by 2 bases, with 5 bases of the junction left unmatched. The CDR3 length is 14 residues. Germline V lookup: CDR1 SNHLY, CDR2 FYNNEI. Full variable domain (missing parts from reference TRBV2 and TRBJ1-2): EPEVTQTPSHQVTQMGQEVILRCVPISNHLYFYWYRQILGQKVEFLVSFYNNEISEKSEIFDDQFSVERPDGSNFTLKIRSTKLEDSAMYFCASSSGQPNYGYTFGSGTRLTVV.

V usage is TRBV6-5 and J usage is TRBJ1-5; 8 positions agree with TRBD1. After removal of 7 bases from V and 2 bases from J, the junction contained 7 bases not matched to a gene. The CDR3 totals 15 residues. The germline CDR1 and CDR2 sequences are MNHEY and SVGAGI. The CDR3 loop is CASIKGQAGNQPQHF. CDR3 sequence (DNA): TGTGCCAGCATTAAGGGACAGGCGGGCAATCAGCCCCAGCATTTT.

The chain couples TRBV6-5 to TRBJ2-7; D remains ambiguous. The CDR3 has 11 amino acids. The germline V gene encodes CDR1 MNHEY and CDR2 SVGAGI. V shed 6 bases and J shed 8 bases, with 11 bases lying between them. The CDR3 sequence is CASRNSQQQYF. As DNA, the CDR3 is TGTGCCAGCAGAAATAGCCAGCAGCAGTACTTC.

The chain combines TRBV5-5 with TRBJ2-6, with 8 bases matching TRBD1. V trimming: 4 bases; J trimming: 0 bases; junction bases outside the gene matches: 12. The CDR3 is 19 amino acids. Germline V gene lookup returns CDR1 SGHKS and CDR2 YYEKEE (reference sequence). The CDR3 here is CASSTGQVNYPSGANVLTF. The CDR3 bases are TGTGCCAGCAGCACGGGACAGGTGAATTATCCCTCTGGGGCCAACGTCCTGACTTTC.

In DNA, the CDR3 is TGTGCCAGCAGCATCCCCGGCTATAATTCACCCCTCCACTTT. Protein product: CASSIPGYNSPLHF. The V and J genes are TRBV7-2 and TRBJ1-6; D is uncertain. The CDR3 spans 14 residues. Germline V gene lookup returns CDR1 SGHTA and CDR2 FQGNSA. The germline V and J ends were trimmed by 5 bases and 3 bases, with 8 bases remaining between them.

This chain uses TRBV28 with TRBJ1-6; a possible D gene is TRBD1 (6 bases). Trimming left V 5 bases short and J 9 bases short, with 14 bases between. Germline-derived CDR1 and CDR2 are MDHEN and SYDVKM. This CDR3 has 14 residues. CDR3 DNA: TGTGCCAGCAGTGAGGGGGGGCAGGCTTCACCCCTCCACTTT. Amino acid sequence: CASSEGGQASPLHF.

This CDR3 is CASSGNTIYF. The CDR3 nucleotides are TGTGCCAGCAGCGGAAACACCATATATTTT. The gene calls are TRBV6-2 or TRBV6-3 and TRBJ1-3; D uncertain. CDR1 and CDR2 (germline): MNHEY, SVGEGT. Trimming cost V 6 bases and J 4 bases, with 1 base left between them. The CDR3 is made up of 10 amino acids.

The chain is built from TRBV5-8 and TRBJ1-6; D may be TRBD1 (5 bases). Germline CDR1 is SGHTS and CDR2 is YDEGEE. The CDR3 covers 15 residues. V was pared by 3 bases and J by 6 bases, with 13 bases between. For the CDR3, the DNA is TGTGCCAGCAGCTCGTTTGGGCAGGGTAATTCACCCCTCCACTTT. Translation: CASSSFGQGNSPLHF.

The chain carries TRBV7-2 and TRBJ1-6, with TRBD1 matching over 8 bases. The CDR3 extends over 17 amino acids. Germline V gene sequence: CDR1 SGHTA, CDR2 FQGNSA. V lost 10 bases, J lost 5 bases, and 16 bases stayed unmatched. As DNA, the CDR3 is TGTGCCACCTATGACAGGGGAGGGATGGCAAATAATTCACCCCTCCACTTT. This sequence encodes CATYDRGGMANNSPLHF. Complete variable domain (other parts from reference TRBV7-2 and TRBJ1-6): GAGVSQSPSNKVTEKGKDVELRCDPISGHTALYWYRQSLGQGLEFLIYFQGNSAPDKSGLPSDRFSAERTGGSVSTLTIQRTQQEDSAVYLCATYDRGGMANNSPLHFGNGTRLTVT.

This chain uses TRBV7-2 with TRBJ2-7, with D possibly matching TRBD2 (6 bases). This CDR3 comprises 13 residues. Trimming cost V 0 bases and J 6 bases, with 9 bases left between them. Germline V gene data show CDR1 as SGHTA and CDR2 as FQGNSA. CDR3 region: CASSLAGSGEQYF. In DNA, the CDR3 is TGTGCCAGCAGCTTAGCCGGTAGCGGCGAGCAGTACTTC. Looking up the rest from reference TRBV7-2 and TRBJ2-7 gives the full variable domain: GAGVSQSPSNKVTEKGKDVELRCDPISGHTALYWYRQSLGQGLEFLIYFQGNSAPDKSGLPSDRFSAERTGGSVSTLTIQRTQQEDSAVYLCASSLAGSGEQYFGPGTRLTVT.

This clone was detected only once. The V call is TRBV5-4, the J call TRBJ2-7, with D possibly matching TRBD2 (5 bases). Deletions cut 5 bases from V and 4 bases from J, with 13 bases between. This CDR3 comprises 13 residues. CDR1 is SGHNT and CDR2 is YYREEE in the germline V gene (reference sequence). The DNA of the CDR3 is TGTGCCAGCAGTGAGGGCTTCATGTACGAGCAGTACTTC. Protein product: CASSEGFMYEQYF.

The chain carries TRBV5-1 and TRBJ1-1, with D possibly TRBD1 on 5 matching bases. In germline, CDR1 is SGHRS, CDR2 YFSETQ. V was pared by 3 bases and J by 1 base, with 13 bases between. The CDR3 has 15 amino acids. The CDR3 region has the DNA TGCGCCAGCAGCTCCCTGGGGACGGCGAACACTGAAGCTTTCTTT. Amino acid sequence: CASSSLGTANTEAFF. The full variable domain, its missing parts supplied by reference TRBV5-1 and TRBJ1-1, is KAGVTQTPRYLIKTRGQQVTLSCSPISGHRSVSWYQQTPGQGLQFLFEYFSETQRNKGNFPGRFSGRQFSNSRSEMNVSTLELGDSALYLCASSSLGTANTEAFFGQGTRLTVV.

The rearrangement links TRBV5-1 to TRBJ2-2; D may be TRBD1 (6 bases). Germline V gives CDR1 SGHRS, CDR2 YFSETQ. V gave up 0 bases and J gave up 1 base, with 7 bases separating them. The CDR3 covers 15 residues. Here the CDR3 DNA reads TGCGCCAGCAGCTTGGCCAGGGGGAACACCGGGGAGCTGTTTTTT. This translates into CASSLARGNTGELFF.

The gene calls are TRBV7-9 and TRBJ2-3; 10 bases line up with TRBD1. This CDR3 spans 17 amino acids. V shed 2 bases, J shed 3 bases, and the junction held 8 bases outside the gene matches. CDR1 is SEHNR, CDR2 FQNEAQ, per germline (reference sequence). CDR3 region: CASSLLGGTGVTDTQYF. In DNA, the CDR3 is TGTGCCAGCAGCTTACTAGGGGGGACAGGGGTTACAGATACGCAGTATTTT. Based on the CDR3 plus reference TRBV7-9 and TRBJ2-3, the full variable domain is DTGVSQNPRHKITKRGQNVTFRCDPISEHNRLYWYRQTLGQGPEFLTYFQNEAQLEKSRLLSDRFSAERPKGSFSTLEIQRTEQGDSAMYLCASSLLGGTGVTDTQYFGPGTRLTVL.

This chain joins TRBV2 and TRBJ2-2, with D hard to call. Germline lookup yields CDR1 SNHLY and CDR2 FYNNEI. The CDR3 sequence is 14 residues long. Trimming cost V 6 bases and J 0 bases, with 8 bases left between them. As DNA, the CDR3 is TGTGCCAGCAGAAATATACCGAACACCGGGGAGCTGTTTTTT. Translated, it gives CASRNIPNTGELFF.